This entry describes one T cell receptor beta chain. Germline values: CDR1 SGHVS, CDR2 FQNEAQ. The length of the CDR3 is 18 residues. The V and J ends lost 2 bases and 3 bases, in that order; junction bases with no gene match: 11. This specimen comes from a study of blood T cell repertoires in COVID-19. Across the study: COVID-19 samples collected from the United States, Italy and Spain covered acute and convalescent phases.

Original handling: Quantification of nucleated cells was approximated via reference gene primer amplification. The protocol was immunoSEQ multiplex PCR, while the TCRdb copy is restricted to in-frame clones and leaves out a portion. That table is the source of V, J and clone size, and D and trimming were worked out from the DNA. The sample contains some 250,000 clones, around four fifths of which appear only once. Sample: peripheral blood. The chain joins TRBV7-8 to TRBJ2-5; 11 bases match TRBD2. This TCR derives from a man aged 55 to 70 with acute or convalescent COVID-19. This CDR3 reads CASSLILSGLAVEETQYF. The CDR3 nucleotides read TGTGCCAGCAGCTTAATTCTCTCGGGACTAGCGGTTGAAGAGACCCAGTACTTC.